The source of this TCR beta chain is a study of CD4 T cells in relation to SARS-CoV-2 and coronaviruses (dated by TCRdb to the early 2020s). About the study as a whole: Patient-derived lymphoblastoid cell lines were used to map the HLA restriction of shared crossreactive spike epitopes. Memory CD4+ T cell crossreactivity between SARS-CoV-2 and common cold coronavirus spike proteins was assessed at the TCR clonotype level in the study. Samples from three pre-COVID donors and the naive versus memory experiments were sequenced with the Adaptive Biotechnologies TCR-sequencing kit; other data were Illumina-based. For other donors in the study, expansion assays were sequenced with a different, Illumina-based TCR-beta assay. General findings and caveats noted by the study authors: Memory CD4+ clonotypes crossrecognizing SARS-CoV-2 and at least one common cold coronavirus spike were found in 55% to 75% of donors. Crossreactivity analysis centred on spike protein, so crossreactivity against other viral proteins was not assessed. Crossreactive clones showed significantly weaker SARS-CoV-2-driven expansion than monoreactive clones, consistent with antigenic imprinting. Because no donor provided both pre-pandemic and post-infection samples, tracing the source of pre-existing responses was limited. Small numbers of patients and of tested TCRs were a limitation of the study. Naive versus memory sequencing indicated that memory recall responses, rather than primary responses primed during culture, are detected by the assay.

V is cut by 0 bases and J by 2 bases, and the space between the germline ends is 10 bases. The germline V gene gives CDR1 as SGHRS and CDR2 as YFSETQ. Including cysteine and phenylalanine, the CDR3 has 15 amino acids. Kept here is only the CDR3 DNA, which spans 45 bases and is read in frame from base 1. CD4+ T cells from unexposed donors were collected before the COVID-19 pandemic (2011-2018). Naive and memory CD4+ T cells were separated from cryopreserved PBMCs by CD4 enrichment followed by EasySep naive CD4+ T cell enrichment. The leukapheresis product for the unexposed donors was obtained through commercial purchase. Ficoll-Paque PLUS gradient centrifugation was used to isolate PBMCs from either whole blood or leukapheresis product. PBMCs were either used fresh in the expansion assay or cryopreserved at -140 degrees C. The QIAamp Micro DNA Kit was used to extract genomic DNA from the CD4+ T cells.

DNA from uncultured naive and memory CD4+ T cells underwent immunoSEQ TCR-beta sequencing at deep resolution. Under the source paper's analysis protocol: During preprocessing, nonproductive sequences were removed, along with CDR3s that did not begin with C, did not end with F or W, or were shorter than 7 amino acids. Cultured and uncultured naive and memory CD4+ repertoires were searched for previously identified spike- and CEF-reactive CDR3s. CDR3 homology was quantified as pairwise Levenshtein distance, calculated with the stringdist R package after three terminal residues were trimmed from each end. In its TCRdb copy, this immuneACCESS table keeps in-frame sequences only and misses some clones. Where compared with another copy, unresolved V genes explain less than half of these, and the others have no known cause. The D gene and trimming were derived from the DNA, and the V and J assignments and clone size from that table. For this sample there are about 65,000 clones; around 86% appear just once. The ten largest clones add up to 1.6% of the sample.

Comment on this clone: Its antigen remains undetermined. No much larger clone exists at a distance of one base, and base qualities are not known.

The sequence was obtained from a human donor in good health. The specimen sequenced was memory CD4+ T cells from PBMCs. What the cell subset or site label conveys for this sample: memory (non-naive) CD4+ T cells. The rearrangement combines TRBV5-1 with TRBJ2-3; the D segment cannot be called with confidence. The nucleotide sequence is TGCGCCAGCAGCTTGGTAGCTGGCCTCACAGATACGCAGTATTTT. This translates into CASSLVAGLTDTQYF.